These 23 T cell receptor beta chains share one sample of origin, sequenced in a study of shared clonotypes between healthy human individuals. Clones were sequenced by immunoSEQ multiplex PCR, and TCRdb holds only the in-frame ones, with some missing. The table records roughly 1,100,000 clones, approximately 70% of them present only once. Sequencing was performed on memory CD4+ T cells sorted from blood. Sample subset: CD45RA-negative fraction. Every receptor here comes from a young man in good health.

About this clone: One end of the junction varies from germline; a read error may be responsible. V and J are TRBV7-6 and TRBJ1-2; TRBD1 agrees at 7 bases. Germline assignment: CDR1 SGHVS and CDR2 FNYEAQ. The CDR3 runs 12 residues. CDR3 nucleotide sequence: TGTGCCAGCAGCTCCGCTCAGGACAGGCAGCACTTC. Translating gives CASSSAQDRQHF. The variable domain in full, with the rest retrieved from reference TRBV7-6 and TRBJ1-2, is GAGVSQSPRYKVTKRGQDVALRCDPISGHVSLYWYRQALGQGPEFLTYFNYEAQQDKSGLPNDRFSAERPEGSISTLTIQRTEQRDSAMYRCASSSAQDRQHFGSGTRLTVV.

The chain joins TRBV5-1 to TRBJ2-2; TRBD1 aligns across 9 bases. CDR3 size: 16 residues. Germline loops: CDR1 SGHRS, CDR2 YFSETQ. Unmatched junction bases numbered 7, after V lost 5 bases and J lost 2 bases. The CDR3 here is CASRPTGQGNTGELFF. The CDR3, as DNA: TGCGCCAGCAGGCCAACGGGACAGGGAAACACCGGGGAGCTGTTTTTT.

This chain connects TRBV7-2 to TRBJ2-1; 9 bases align to TRBD2. Germline V lookup: CDR1 SGHTA, CDR2 FQGNSA. V lost 5 bases, J lost 0 bases, and 14 bases stayed unmatched. The CDR3 is made up of 19 amino acids. The CDR3 here is CASSGERAGGPSSYNEQFF. The CDR3 DNA reads as TGTGCCAGCAGCGGCGAAAGGGCGGGAGGGCCAAGCTCCTACAATGAGCAGTTCTTC.

The rearrangement joins TRBV14 to TRBJ2-6; no firm D call. Germline V gene data show CDR1 as SGHDN and CDR2 as FVKESK. Trimming took 1 base from V and 12 from J, leaving 10 bases between them. This CDR3 has 13 residues. The chain's CDR3 is CASSQVPSRVLTF. For the CDR3, the DNA is TGTGCCAGCAGCCAAGTCCCCAGCCGCGTCCTGACTTTC.

This chain joins TRBV28 and TRBJ1-4; 9 bases match TRBD1. Germline CDR1 MDHEN, CDR2 SYDVKM. With V trimmed by 1 base and J by 5 bases, 8 bases remained unmatched. The CDR3 covers 17 residues. The DNA for the CDR3 is TGTGCCAGCAGTTTATCCCCGTGGACAGGGGCCAATGAAAAACTGTTTTTT. Amino acid sequence: CASSLSPWTGANEKLFF.

This rearrangement joins TRBV28 to TRBJ2-2, with TRBD1 identical over 10 bases. This CDR3 has 15 amino acids. V gave up 5 bases and J gave up 7 bases; unmatched junction bases: 7. Germline-derived CDR1 and CDR2 are MDHEN and SYDVKM. The CDR3 nucleotides are TGTGCCAGCAGTCGGACAGGGGGTATCGGCGGGGAGCTGTTTTTT. Its protein product is CASSRTGGIGGELFF.

The J gene is TRBJ2-7, the V gene TRBV10-3; the D call may be TRBD1 or TRBD2 (5 bases each). Germline CDR1 is ENHRY and CDR2 is SYGVKD. Between the trimmed V and J ends, which lost 2 bases and 6 bases, there was a span of 14 bases. The CDR3 has 14 amino acids. In DNA, the CDR3 is TGTGCCATCAGTGAGGTGGGGGAGTTAGGCGAGCAGTACTTC. Translating gives CAISEVGELGEQYF.

This chain joins TRBV11-2 and TRBJ1-2, with D unresolved. The CDR3 consists of 17 residues. Germline assignment: CDR1 SGHAT and CDR2 FQNNGV. V lost 0 bases and J lost 6, with 20 bases in between. CDR3: CASSLDPGGGLGNGYTF. In nucleotides, the CDR3 is TGTGCCAGCAGCTTAGATCCGGGTGGTGGGCTGGGAAATGGCTACACCTTC. Looking up the rest from reference TRBV11-2 and TRBJ1-2 gives the full variable domain: EAGVAQSPRYKIIEKRQSVAFWCNPISGHATLYWYQQILGQGPKLLIQFQNNGVVDDSQLPKDRFSAERLKGVDSTLKIQPAKLEDSAVYLCASSLDPGGGLGNGYTFGSGTRLTVV.

On this clone: This specimen includes other DNA sequences encoding the same CDR3. The chain combines TRBV9 with TRBJ2-5, with D perhaps TRBD2 (5 bases). This CDR3 contains 15 residues. V was cut by 1 base and J by 2 bases, with 12 bases left in between. Looked up from germline, CDR1 is SGDLS and CDR2 is YYNGEE. This chain's CDR3 is CASSVSTSGQETQYF. CDR3 in DNA: TGTGCCAGCAGCGTAAGCACAAGCGGACAAGAGACCCAGTACTTC.

The chain uses TRBV6-5 and TRBJ1-3, with 8 positions matching TRBD1. The CDR3 runs 13 residues. Germline CDR1 reads MNHEY; CDR2 reads SVGAGI. The junction had 2 bases not matched to a gene; V was cut back by 5 bases and J by 5 bases. The CDR3 DNA follows: TGTGCCAGCAGTCGGACAGGGAGAAACACCATATATTTT. This gives the protein CASSRTGRNTIYF.

This rearrangement joins TRBV4-1 to TRBJ2-4, with D maybe TRBD2 (5 bases). The germline CDR1 and CDR2 sequences are MGHRA and YSYEKL. V was cut by 5 bases and J by 9 bases, with 17 bases left in between. This CDR3 region has 14 residues. The CDR3 DNA sequence: TGCGCCAGCAGCTCCACAGCGGCCCTTAGCATTCAGTACTTC. It translates to CASSSTAALSIQYF.

The chain is built from TRBV30 and TRBJ2-7; maybe TRBD2 (6 bases). Trimming removed 6 bases from V and 7 bases from J, with 19 bases in between. In germline, CDR1 is GTSNPN, CDR2 SVGIG (reference sequence). The CDR3 is made up of 13 amino acids. The CDR3 reads CACSMPKAGEQYF. In DNA form, the CDR3 reads TGTGCCTGCTCCATGCCGAAGGCGGGGGAGCAGTACTTC.

The CDR3 sequence: CASSRDRDYGYTF. CDR3 sequence (DNA): TGTGCCAGCAGTCGGGACAGGGACTATGGCTACACCTTC. The chain has TRBV2 and TRBJ1-2, with 9 nucleotides matching TRBD1. V lost 5 bases and J lost 3; bases outside the gene matches: 1. CDR3 length: 13 amino acids. CDR1 and CDR2 (germline): SNHLY, FYNNEI.

The chain links TRBV10-3 to TRBJ1-3; no reliable D call. The germline V gene encodes CDR1 ENHRY and CDR2 SYGVKD. This CDR3 contains 18 residues. V gave up 0 bases and J gave up 0 bases, with 15 bases separating them. CDR3 protein: CAISESVGQAVSGNTIYF. CDR3 nucleotides: TGTGCCATCAGTGAGTCCGTTGGGCAGGCAGTCTCTGGAAACACCATATATTTT.

This chain connects TRBV19 to TRBJ2-7; possibly TRBD2 for D (6 bases). The CDR3 has 16 residues. The V end lost 7 bases, the J end lost 2 bases, and 21 bases lay between the germline ends. Germline V CDR1 and CDR2: LNHDA, SQIVND (reference sequence). CDR3 DNA sequence: TGTGCCAGTACCCTGAGGGGTAGCGGTGGTACCTACGAGCAGTACTTC. It codes for CASTLRGSGGTYEQYF.

On this clone itself: Additional DNA sequences in this sample encode the identical CDR3. V usage is TRBV18 and J usage is TRBJ1-1; maybe TRBD1 (5 bases). V was trimmed by 3 bases and J by 0 bases, leaving 14 bases between them. The V gene's germline CDR1 is KGHSH and CDR2 LQKENI. This CDR3 is built from 16 residues. CDR3 DNA sequence: TGTGCCAGCTCACCCAGCGGGCAGGGTATGAACACTGAAGCTTTCTTT. Residues: CASSPSGQGMNTEAFF.

The chain employs TRBV5-5 and TRBJ2-7, with D unresolved. This CDR3 contains 11 residues. The V end lost 1 base, the J end lost 5 bases, and 4 bases lay between the germline ends. The germline CDR1 and CDR2 sequences are SGHKS and YYEKEE (reference sequence). The CDR3 protein is CASSLNDEQYF. The CDR3 nucleotides are TGTGCCAGCAGCTTGAACGACGAGCAGTACTTC.

The V and J genes are TRBV10-2 and TRBJ2-7, with 7 bases lining up with TRBD2. Germline assignment: CDR1 WSHSY and CDR2 SAAADI. The CDR3 extends over 14 amino acids. Trimming cost V 0 bases and J 4 bases; bases outside gene matches: 3. Here the CDR3 reads CASSESGGPYEQYF. In DNA, the CDR3 is TGCGCCAGCAGTGAGTCGGGAGGGCCTTACGAGCAGTACTTC.

This clone was counted between two and nine times. As DNA, the CDR3 is TGTGCCAGCTCACCGGGTGAGCTTGGTGGTTACGAGCAGTACTTC. This encodes CASSPGELGGYEQYF. The rearrangement uses TRBV18 and TRBJ2-7, with no clear D. From germline, CDR1 is KGHSH and CDR2 LQKENI. V was cut by 3 bases and J by 4 bases, with 16 bases left in between. The CDR3 is 15 residues long.

The gene calls are TRBV5-4 and TRBJ1-2; D gene ambiguous. CDR3 length: 15 residues. V lost 5 bases and J 3 bases, leaving 17 bases between the germline ends. In germline, CDR1 is SGHNT, CDR2 YYREEE (reference sequence). CDR3 sequence reads: CASSLDAGPYYGYTF. The CDR3, as DNA: TGTGCCAGCAGTCTAGACGCGGGCCCATACTATGGCTACACCTTC.

The gene calls are TRBV5-4 and TRBJ2-1, with a weak D call TRBD1 (6 bases). The CDR3 covers 17 residues. The V gene lost 4 bases and the J gene lost 3 bases, with 20 bases spanning the gap. CDR1 is SGHNT and CDR2 is YYREEE in the germline V gene (reference sequence). This chain's CDR3 is CASSTTGLLTRYNEQFF. The CDR3 DNA reads as TGTGCCAGCAGCACCACAGGGCTACTGACGCGCTACAATGAGCAGTTCTTC. The full variable domain, in which reference TRBV5-4 and TRBJ2-1 provide the parts outside the CDR3, is ETGVTQSPTHLIKTRGQQVTLRCSSQSGHNTVSWYQQALGQGPQFIFQYYREEENGRGNFPPRFSGLQFPNYSSELNVNALELDDSALYLCASSTTGLLTRYNEQFFGPGTRLTVL.

J is TRBJ1-3 and V is TRBV28, with TRBD1 as a possible D gene (5 bases). V gave up 8 bases and J gave up 4 bases, with 18 bases separating them. From germline, CDR1 is MDHEN and CDR2 SYDVKM. This CDR3 has 15 residues. The DNA for the CDR3 is TGTGCCAGCTGTCAAGGGGCGTCGGGGGGAAACACCATATATTTT. Translating it yields CASCQGASGGNTIYF.

The V and J genes are TRBV6-6 and TRBJ1-1, with 7 nucleotides matching TRBD1. CDR1 MNHNY and CDR2 SVGAGI come from the germline V gene (reference sequence). This CDR3 contains 15 residues. The trim removed 0 bases at V and 4 bases at J, leaving 5 bases unmatched. The CDR3 DNA reads TGTGCCAGCAGTTACTCCCAGGGGGTGGGCACTGAAGCTTTCTTT. Translating gives CASSYSQGVGTEAFF.